This TCR beta chain was obtained from a study of T-cell memory formation after mild COVID-19 (dated by TCRdb to the early 2020s). Study-wide context: TCR sequence clusters from the two donors were found to be largely donor specific. Two young, previously healthy adult volunteers, one female and one male, were included in the cohort. T-cell clones expanding and contracting after mild COVID-19 in two donors were tracked by longitudinal TCRalpha and TCRbeta repertoire sequencing.

Ficoll-Paque density gradient centrifugation was the method used to isolate PBMCs. Study-wide findings and limitations: Only two mild cases were covered by the study, and larger cohorts that include severe cases with pre-infection samples were considered necessary. Contracting CD4+ clones appeared mostly in the CM and EM memory subsets, whereas CD8+ clones were enriched in EMRA. SARS-CoV-2 specificity of the second-wave clones peaking on day 37 was not confirmed. Some responding clones were detected in pre-infection memory, which suggested that pre-existing cross-reactive memory T cells had joined the SARS-CoV-2 response. From day 15 to 85, contracting clones showed balanced CD4/CD8 phenotypes, whereas a second wave of clones that expanded from day 15 to 37 leaned towards CD4+.

CDR1 and CDR2, per the germline V gene, are KGHSH and LQKENI. The junction shows trimming of 3 bases on V and 3 bases on J, plus 18 bases between the germline ends. Inclusive of the bounding cysteine and phenylalanine, the CDR3 is 16 residues long. Just CDR3 DNA is preserved here, 48 bases in frame from base 1. TCRdb names Illumina NovaSeq 6000 as the instrument used. TCRalpha and TCRbeta cDNA libraries were built by 5'RACE with constant-segment primers, adding sample barcodes and unique molecular identifiers. RNA was extracted from every sample with Trizol reagent. Library amplification was performed in two PCR steps, and a second sample barcode and Illumina TruSeq adapters were introduced in the second step. Libraries were sequenced on an Illumina NovaSeq with 2 x 150 bp paired-end reads. As for the authors' bioinformatics: Demultiplexing of reads and collapsing into UMI-guided consensus sequences were performed with migec v1.2.7. Using mixcr v2.1.11, UMI consensuses were aligned to TRA and TRB V and J templates and then assembled into clonotypes. Clonotypes were classified as expanded or contracted when called significant by both edgeR and NoisET, with noise models trained on biological replicates. For edgeR calls, a false discovery rate-adjusted p below 0.01 and a log2 fold-change threshold of 1 were applied. As an exploratory analysis of dynamics, PCA with hierarchical clustering was applied to max-normalized trajectories of the 1000 most abundant clonotypes. Each responding clone was given a CD4 or CD8 phenotype based on the CD4+ and CD8+ repertoires, which had been sequenced separately. The public reads were quality trimmed at Q25 with fastp and then assembled into clones with MiXCR by TCRdb, keeping productive beta chains. One record per CDR3 amino acid sequence lists the most common genes and DNA. TCRdb, not the authors, supplied the V and J calls. The sample table holds some 160,000 distinct CDR3 sequences, of which roughly 13% were seen once. The top ten hold 2.5% to 3.5% of the sample.

A remark on this clonotype: Its target antigen remains unknown. No much larger clone is present one base from it, and per-base qualities are unavailable.

This sequence originates from a young man who had mild COVID-19 (a few samples of this study predate the infection). The sample titles of this study are shuffled in the database, so cell type and time point are left out; the donor was told from shared clones. The specimen sequenced was PBMCs or a T cell subset sorted from them (not recorded which). Recombination connected TRBV18 to TRBJ2-7, and TRBD2 may be the D gene, going by 6 matching bases. The nucleotides read TGTGCCAGCTCACCCGGTCCGGGAGCCACTAACTACGAGCAGTACTTC. It is translated as CASSPGPGATNYEQYF.